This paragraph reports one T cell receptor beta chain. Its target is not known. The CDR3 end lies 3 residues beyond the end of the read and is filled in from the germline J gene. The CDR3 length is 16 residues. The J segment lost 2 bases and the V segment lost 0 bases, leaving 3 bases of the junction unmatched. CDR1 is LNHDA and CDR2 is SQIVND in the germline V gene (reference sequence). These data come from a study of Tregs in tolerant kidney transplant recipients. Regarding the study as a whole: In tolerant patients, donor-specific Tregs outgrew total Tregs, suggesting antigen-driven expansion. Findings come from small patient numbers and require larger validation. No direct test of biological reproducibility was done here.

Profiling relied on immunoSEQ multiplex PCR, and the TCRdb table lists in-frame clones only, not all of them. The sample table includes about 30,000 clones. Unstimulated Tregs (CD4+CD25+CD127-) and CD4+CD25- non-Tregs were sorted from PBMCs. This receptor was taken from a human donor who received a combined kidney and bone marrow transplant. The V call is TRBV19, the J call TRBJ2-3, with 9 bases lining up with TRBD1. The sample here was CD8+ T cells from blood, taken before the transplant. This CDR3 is CASSIEGQGNTDTQYF. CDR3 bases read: TGTGCCAGTAGTATAGAGGGACAGGGTAACACAGATACG.